The 32 T cell receptor beta chains reported below all come from one sample, sequenced in a study of blood T cell repertoires in COVID-19. Repertoires were generated with immunoSEQ multiplex PCR, while TCRdb's copy carries only in-frame clones and drops some. The table includes roughly 230,000 clones, roughly nine tenths detected once. The sequencing sample was made of peripheral blood. Every receptor here comes from a woman in her 40s who had recovered from COVID-19.

This chain's CDR3 is CASSDDKGLQPSGANVLTF. CDR3 coding DNA: TGTGCCAGCAGCGATGATAAGGGGTTACAGCCATCTGGGGCCAACGTCCTGACTTTC. The chain employs TRBV11-2 and TRBJ2-6, with D maybe TRBD1 (5 bases). CDR1 is SGHAT and CDR2 is FQNNGV in the germline V gene. The V gene lost 5 bases and the J gene lost 1 base, with 21 bases spanning the gap. This CDR3 has 19 amino acids.

The rearrangement joins TRBV3-1 (or the pseudogene TRBV3-2) to TRBJ1-6; a possible D gene is TRBD1 (6 bases). CDR1 and CDR2 from the germline V gene are LGHDT and YNNKEL (reference sequence). The CDR3 extends over 15 amino acids. V lost 0 bases and J lost 7, with 10 bases in between. This CDR3 is CASSQDWTENSPLHF. The DNA of the CDR3 is TGTGCCAGCAGCCAAGATTGGACAGAGAATTCACCCCTCCACTTT.

The sample holds a few counts of this clone. V usage is TRBV5-1 and J usage is TRBJ2-1, with TRBD2 matching 11 bases. The CDR3 runs 14 residues. Germline V gives CDR1 SGHRS, CDR2 YFSETQ. The junction had 6 bases not matched to a gene; V was cut back by 9 bases and J by 4 bases. CDR3 nucleotide sequence: TGCGCCACCACTAGCGGGGGCTCTTACAATGAGCAGTTCTTC. Amino acids: CATTSGGSYNEQFF.

This clone showed up just a few times. V usage is TRBV28 and J usage is TRBJ1-1; D uncertain. CDR3 size: 12 residues. V lost 5 bases to trimming and J lost 4 bases, with 8 bases between them. The germline CDR1 and CDR2 sequences are MDHEN and SYDVKM. CDR3 coding DNA: TGTGCCAGCAGTCTGTTGAGCACTGAAGCTTTCTTT. It yields the protein CASSLLSTEAFF.

The rearrangement joins TRBV2 to TRBJ2-6, with no clear D. This CDR3 spans 17 amino acids. The V and J ends lost 5 bases and 0 bases respectively, with 14 bases between them. Per germline, CDR1 SNHLY and CDR2 FYNNEI. CDR3 nucleotide sequence: TGTGCCAGCAGTCAAGGTGTAGTTAGCTCTGGGGCCAACGTCCTGACTTTC. This encodes CASSQGVVSSGANVLTF.

V gene TRBV20-1 combines with J gene TRBJ2-7, with TRBD1 matching 10 bases. Germline V lookup: CDR1 DFQATT, CDR2 SNEGSKA (reference sequence). The CDR3 loop spans 12 amino acids. The trim removed 3 bases at V and 12 bases at J, leaving 8 bases unmatched. The CDR3 is CSASPGQGLTYV. CDR3 sequence (DNA): TGCAGTGCTAGTCCGGGACAGGGGCTCACGTACGTC.

The chain combines TRBV19 with TRBJ2-5, with 8 bases that match TRBD2. Germline V lookup: CDR1 LNHDA, CDR2 SQIVND (reference sequence). With 6 bases clipped from V and 7 bases from J, the junction kept 13 bases outside the gene matches. CDR3 size: 15 residues. The CDR3 sequence is CASSTFAGGMVTQYF. The CDR3 nucleotides are TGTGCCAGTAGCACTTTCGCGGGAGGTATGGTGACCCAGTACTTC.

The chain links TRBV7-2 to TRBJ1-2; TRBD1 matches at 8 bases. The CDR3 spans 17 residues. From germline, CDR1 is SGHTA and CDR2 FQGNSA. Trimming at V came to 1 base and at J to 0 bases, leaving 7 bases not matched to a gene. The CDR3 nucleotides read TGTGCCAGCAGCTTAGTATCTGGACAGGGCGCTAACTATGGCTACACCTTC. Its protein product is CASSLVSGQGANYGYTF.

The chain couples TRBV28 to TRBJ1-5, with 9 bases aligning to TRBD1. The CDR3 runs 16 residues. The trim removed 3 bases at V and 4 bases at J, leaving 7 bases unmatched. From germline, CDR1 is MDHEN and CDR2 SYDVKM. CDR3 amino acids: CASSLETGTGNQPQHF. DNA for the CDR3: TGTGCCAGCAGTTTGGAGACCGGGACAGGGAATCAGCCCCAGCATTTT.

The chain couples TRBV10-3 to TRBJ1-2; D is uncertain. The V gene lost 3 bases and the J gene lost 4 bases, with 21 bases spanning the gap. This CDR3 spans 17 amino acids. Germline V gene lookup returns CDR1 ENHRY and CDR2 SYGVKD. The CDR3 region is CAISDHTDRPRLYGYTF. CDR3 sequence (DNA): TGTGCCATCAGTGATCACACCGATAGACCGAGACTCTATGGCTACACCTTC.

This chain uses TRBV12-3 or TRBV12-4 with TRBJ2-3, with D possibly TRBD2 on 5 matching bases. Trimming cost V 9 bases and J 3 bases, with 13 bases left between them. This CDR3 spans 13 amino acids. CDR3 DNA: TGTGCCAGTTCCGGGATGGGGACAGATACGCAGTATTTT. Residues: CASSGMGTDTQYF.

This chain joins TRBV2 and TRBJ1-1, with TRBD1 identical over 7 bases. V lost 11 bases, J lost 4 bases, and 16 bases stayed unmatched. CDR3 length: 15 residues. The germline gives CDR1 SNHLY, CDR2 FYNNEI. The chain's CDR3 is CAGTADRLIPTEAFF. In nucleotides, the CDR3 is TGTGCCGGAACGGCGGACAGGCTTATTCCCACTGAAGCTTTCTTT.

The rearrangement uses TRBV2 and TRBJ1-2, with 7 bases matching TRBD1. V shed 8 bases, J shed 6 bases, and the junction held 9 bases outside the gene matches. This CDR3 comprises 13 residues. Germline CDR1 is SNHLY and CDR2 is FYNNEI. This chain's CDR3 is CASVSRGWDGYTF. The CDR3 nucleotides read TGTGCCAGCGTCTCCAGGGGGTGGGATGGCTACACCTTC. Full variable domain (missing parts from reference TRBV2 and TRBJ1-2): EPEVTQTPSHQVTQMGQEVILRCVPISNHLYFYWYRQILGQKVEFLVSFYNNEISEKSEIFDDQFSVERPDGSNFTLKIRSTKLEDSAMYFCASVSRGWDGYTFGSGTRLTVV.

The chain couples TRBV28 to TRBJ2-4; 8 bases line up with TRBD1. This CDR3 is 13 amino acids long. J gave up 6 bases and V 5 bases, and 3 bases lay outside the gene matches. Per the germline V gene, CDR1 is MDHEN and CDR2 is SYDVKM. CDR3 protein: CASSTGQGNIQYF. DNA of the CDR3: TGTGCCAGCAGTACCGGACAGGGAAACATTCAGTACTTC.

The chain recombines TRBV5-4 with TRBJ2-3; possible D gene TRBD1, 6 bases. The germline V gene has CDR1 SGHNT and CDR2 YYREEE (reference sequence). This CDR3 region has 16 residues. V was cut by 4 bases and J by 2 bases, with 17 bases left in between. As DNA, the CDR3 is TGTGCCAGCAGCAGTGGACAGCTAAGATCCACAGATACGCAGTATTTT. Translation gives CASSSGQLRSTDTQYF. Combining the CDR3 with reference TRBV5-4 and TRBJ2-3 gives the whole variable domain ETGVTQSPTHLIKTRGQQVTLRCSSQSGHNTVSWYQQALGQGPQFIFQYYREEENGRGNFPPRFSGLQFPNYSSELNVNALELDDSALYLCASSSGQLRSTDTQYFGPGTRLTVL.

The chain joins TRBV27 to TRBJ1-5, with D perhaps TRBD1 (6 bases). CDR1 and CDR2 (germline): MNHEY, SMNVEV (reference sequence). The CDR3 has 14 residues. Trimming took 7 bases from V and 2 from J, leaving 12 bases between them. CDR3 in amino acids: CASNTTGCNQPQHF. The CDR3 nucleotides read TGTGCCAGCAACACCACAGGGTGCAATCAGCCCCAGCATTTT.

The CDR3 sequence: CASSRAQGGSEQYF. The CDR3 nucleotides read TGTGCCAGCTCACGAGCGCAGGGGGGTAGCGAGCAGTACTTC. The chain carries TRBV18 and TRBJ2-7; weak D call: TRBD1 (7 bases). The V end was cut by 4 bases, the J end by 6 bases, with 16 bases between. Germline CDR1 KGHSH, CDR2 LQKENI. The CDR3 loop spans 14 amino acids. Looking up the rest from reference TRBV18 and TRBJ2-7 gives the full variable domain: NAGVMQNPRHLVRRRGQEARLRCSPMKGHSHVYWYRQLPEEGLKFMVYLQKENIIDESGMPKERFSAEFPKEGPSILRIQQVVRGDSAAYFCASSRAQGGSEQYFGPGTRLTVT.

The rearrangement uses TRBV6-5 and TRBJ1-6; D gene uncertain. V shed 6 bases and J shed 4 bases, with 10 bases lying between them. The CDR3 runs to 14 residues. Germline CDR1 MNHEY, CDR2 SVGAGI. Here the CDR3 reads CASSQHGYNSPLHF. The CDR3 nucleotides are TGTGCCAGCAGCCAACACGGGTATAATTCACCCCTCCACTTT.

The chain joins TRBV9 to TRBJ2-7; TRBD2 agrees at 8 bases. Germline V gene data show CDR1 as SGDLS and CDR2 as YYNGEE. Trimming cost V 0 bases and J 7 bases; bases outside gene matches: 9. CDR3 length equals 15 residues. CDR3 sequence: CASSVDLSGVSEQYF. The CDR3 DNA follows: TGTGCCAGCAGCGTAGATCTTAGCGGGGTTTCTGAGCAGTACTTC. Full variable domain (outside the CDR3, taken from reference TRBV9 and TRBJ2-7): DSGVTQTPKHLITATGQRVTLRCSPRSGDLSVYWYQQSLDQGLQFLIQYYNGEERAKGNILERFSAQQFPDLHSELNLSSLELGDSALYFCASSVDLSGVSEQYFGPGTRLTVT.

This clone was counted between two and nine times. J is TRBJ1-4 and V is TRBV6-5, with D perhaps matching TRBD1 (6 bases). Germline V gives CDR1 MNHEY, CDR2 SVGAGI. CDR3 size: 15 residues. V lost 5 bases and J 4 bases, leaving 14 bases between the germline ends. CDR3 bases: TGTGCCAGCAGTAGCAGGGGCGCCGGTAATGAAAAACTGTTTTTT. Protein sequence: CASSSRGAGNEKLFF.

The rearrangement uses TRBV5-1 and TRBJ2-7, with 9 bases aligning to TRBD2. This CDR3 is 15 amino acids long. The J segment lost 6 bases and the V segment lost 0 bases, leaving 7 bases of the junction unmatched. Germline V gives CDR1 SGHRS, CDR2 YFSETQ. CDR3 in amino acids: CASSLAASGAGEQYF. The DNA for the CDR3 is TGCGCCAGCAGCTTGGCGGCTAGCGGGGCGGGCGAGCAGTACTTC.

The V gene is TRBV7-9, the J gene TRBJ2-3; D may be TRBD1 (6 bases). Germline values: CDR1 SEHNR, CDR2 FQNEAQ (reference sequence). The CDR3 covers 14 residues. V lost 2 bases, J lost 6 bases, and 12 bases lay in between. In DNA, the CDR3 is TGTGCCAGCAGCTTAAACAGGGCGTCCGATACGCAGTATTTT. Amino acids: CASSLNRASDTQYF.

Of note for this clone: This sample includes further DNA sequences coding for the same CDR3. The rearrangement joins TRBV12-3 or TRBV12-4 to TRBJ1-2; D is ambiguous. The CDR3 sequence is 11 residues long. Between the trimmed V and J ends, which lost 5 bases and 1 base, there was a span of 2 bases. CDR3: CASSRNYGYTF. DNA of the CDR3: TGTGCCAGCAGTCGTAACTATGGCTACACCTTC.

The chain is built from TRBV11-3 and TRBJ1-2; no reliable D call. There are 14 residues in the CDR3. Trimming left V 5 bases short and J 1 base short, with 11 bases between. Per germline, CDR1 SGHNT and CDR2 YENEEA. Written as DNA, the CDR3 is TGTGCCAGCAGCGGCAGAAACAATAACTATGGCTACACCTTC. This sequence encodes CASSGRNNNYGYTF.

CDR3 in DNA: TGTGCCAGCAGTTACGAGGGATTGACTGGCTACACCTTC. It codes for CASSYEGLTGYTF. V is TRBV6-5 and J is TRBJ1-2, with D hard to call. CDR1 and CDR2 (germline): MNHEY, SVGAGI. The CDR3 consists of 13 residues. Trimming pared 2 bases from V and 7 bases from J, leaving 11 bases between.

The chain joins TRBV28 to TRBJ2-5; 7 bases are shared with TRBD2. V was pared by 2 bases and J by 5 bases, with 11 bases of the junction left unmatched. Germline V gene lookup returns CDR1 MDHEN and CDR2 SYDVKM. There are 16 residues in the CDR3. CDR3 sequence (DNA): TGTGCCAGCAGTTTAAGCGGGGCGGGTTATGGGGAGACCCAGTACTTC. As protein: CASSLSGAGYGETQYF.

This chain joins TRBV4-1 and TRBJ1-1, with D possibly TRBD1 on 5 matching bases. The CDR3 is made up of 14 amino acids. V was cut by 1 base and J by 11 bases, with 17 bases left in between. Germline CDR1 reads MGHRA; CDR2 reads YSYEKL. In DNA, the CDR3 is TGCGCCAGCAGCCAAGTCCCCACAGGTCTGAACGCTTTCTTT. Amino acids: CASSQVPTGLNAFF.

The chain employs TRBV7-7 and TRBJ1-1; D is unclear. The germline V and J ends were trimmed by 1 base and 6 bases, with 9 bases remaining between them. This CDR3 comprises 13 residues. Per germline, CDR1 SSHAT and CDR2 FNYEAQ (reference sequence). The CDR3 loop reads CASSLGRGSEAFF. The CDR3 nucleotides are TGTGCCAGCAGCTTAGGACGGGGATCTGAAGCTTTCTTT.

The chain combines TRBV7-9 with TRBJ2-1; 12 bases are shared with TRBD2. The CDR3 sequence is 14 residues long. CDR1 is SEHNR, CDR2 FQNEAQ, per germline (reference sequence). The ends lost 6 bases at V and 7 bases at J; junction bases unmatched: 4. Written as DNA, the CDR3 is TGTGCCAGCAGGCTAGCGGGAGGGTTAAATGAGCAGTTCTTC. It specifies CASRLAGGLNEQFF.

This chain connects TRBV5-4 to TRBJ2-3, with TRBD2 matching 14 bases. Germline lookup yields CDR1 SGHNT and CDR2 YYREEE (reference sequence). After removal of 2 bases from V and 1 base from J, the junction contained 3 bases not matched to a gene. CDR3 length equals 17 residues. The CDR3 DNA sequence: TGTGCCAGCAGCTTTCCGGGACTAGCGGGGGGCACAGATACGCAGTATTTT. This gives the protein CASSFPGLAGGTDTQYF.

The chain carries TRBV5-1 and TRBJ2-2, with 7 bases that match TRBD1. V lost 3 bases, J lost 0 bases, and 2 bases stayed unmatched. There are 15 residues in the CDR3. Germline values: CDR1 SGHRS, CDR2 YFSETQ. DNA for the CDR3: TGCGCCAGCAGCTGGGGACAGTCGAACACCGGGGAGCTGTTTTTT. It encodes CASSWGQSNTGELFF.

This chain links TRBV18 with TRBJ1-1, with TRBD1 as a possible D gene (6 bases). This CDR3 has 16 residues. Germline assignment: CDR1 KGHSH and CDR2 LQKENI. V shed 0 bases and J shed 0 bases, with 11 bases lying between them. The CDR3, as DNA: TGTGCCAGCTCACCACCGGGACAACGCATGAACACTGAAGCTTTCTTT. Translation: CASSPPGQRMNTEAFF.